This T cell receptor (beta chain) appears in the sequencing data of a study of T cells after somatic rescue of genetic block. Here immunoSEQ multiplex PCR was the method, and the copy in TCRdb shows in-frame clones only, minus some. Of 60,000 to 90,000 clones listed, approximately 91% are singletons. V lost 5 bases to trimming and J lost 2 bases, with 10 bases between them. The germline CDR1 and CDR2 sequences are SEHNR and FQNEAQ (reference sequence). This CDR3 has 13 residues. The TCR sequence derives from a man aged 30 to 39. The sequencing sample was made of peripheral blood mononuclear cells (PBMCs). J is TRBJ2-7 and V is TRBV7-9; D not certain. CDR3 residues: CASSREAPYEQYF. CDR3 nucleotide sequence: TGTGCCAGCAGCCGAGAGGCCCCCTACGAGCAGTACTTC.